The clone carrying this TCR beta chain showed up just a few times. This sample is part of a study of T-cell reconstitution after alpha-beta-depleted transplantation in children. The junction had 4 bases not matched to a gene; V was cut back by 4 bases and J by 7 bases. The CDR3 spans 15 residues. Unique molecular identifiers were incorporated during preparation of the TCRbeta library. Each CDR3 protein is one row after TCRdb ran MiXCR on the PCR reads. Found here are a few hundred thousand distinct CDR3 sequences, under 13% of them singletons; the top ten hold roughly 5%. This sample comprised PBMCs from the stem cell graft donor, obtained from the stem cell graft. The chain employs TRBV12-3 or TRBV12-4 and TRBJ2-2; 12 bases line up with TRBD1. The sequence was obtained from a human donor who donated a stem cell graft to a child with acute myeloid leukemia. The CDR3 here is CASSYGTGGLGELFF. CDR3 DNA sequence: TGTGCCAGCAGTTATGGGACAGGGGGCCTCGGGGAGCTGTTTTTT.